This TCR beta chain is from a study of T cells in narcolepsy. Study as a whole: Healthy controls were enrolled alongside patients with narcolepsy type 1 or type 2.

Study results and limitations: Autoreactive clonotypes reportedly recurred in blood of same and different patients, not controls. Some memory CD4+ repertoires had no autoreactive clone sequences. Comparing one patient's CSF and blood CD4+ clonotypes highlighted HCRT- and TRIB2-specific autoreactive clonotypes.

Details on this clone: Its target is not known.

Data came from immunoSEQ multiplex PCR; TCRdb stores just in-frame clones and leaves some out. Of 31,000 or so clones listed, 90% are singletons. Per germline, CDR1 MNHNY and CDR2 SVGAGI (reference sequence). The CDR3 consists of 15 residues. Trimming at V came to 7 bases and at J to 3 bases, leaving 9 bases not matched to a gene. Sequenced: CD45RA- memory CD4+ T cells from PBMCs. V is TRBV6-6 and J is TRBJ1-5, with TRBD1 matching 7 bases. The receptor comes from a human donor with narcolepsy. This CDR3 reads CASKEQGKDNQPQHF. The CDR3 DNA reads TGTGCCAGCAAAGAACAGGGGAAGGACAATCAGCCCCAGCATTTT.